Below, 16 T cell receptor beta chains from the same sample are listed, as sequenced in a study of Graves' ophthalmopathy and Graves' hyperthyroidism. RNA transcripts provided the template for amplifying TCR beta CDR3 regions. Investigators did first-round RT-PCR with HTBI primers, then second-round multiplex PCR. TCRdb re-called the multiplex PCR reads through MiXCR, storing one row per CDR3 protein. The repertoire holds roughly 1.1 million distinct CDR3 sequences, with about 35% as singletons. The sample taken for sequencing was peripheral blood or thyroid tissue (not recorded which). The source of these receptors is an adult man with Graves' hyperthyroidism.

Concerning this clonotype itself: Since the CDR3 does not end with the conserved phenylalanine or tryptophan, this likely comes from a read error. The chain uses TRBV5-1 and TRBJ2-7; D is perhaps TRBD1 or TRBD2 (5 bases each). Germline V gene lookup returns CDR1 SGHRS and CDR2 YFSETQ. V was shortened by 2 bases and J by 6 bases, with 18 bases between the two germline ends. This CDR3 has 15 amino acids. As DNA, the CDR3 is TGCGCCAGCAGCTTCGGGACGAAATTCTCGGGCGAGCAGTACCTC. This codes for CASSFGTKFSGEQYL.

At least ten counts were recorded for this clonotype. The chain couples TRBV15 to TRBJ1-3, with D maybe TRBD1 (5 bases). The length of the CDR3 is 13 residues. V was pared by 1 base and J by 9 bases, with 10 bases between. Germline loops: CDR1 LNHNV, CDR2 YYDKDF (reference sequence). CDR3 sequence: CATSRGRERTIYF. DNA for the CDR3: TGTGCCACCAGCAGAGGCAGGGAGCGCACCATATATTTT.

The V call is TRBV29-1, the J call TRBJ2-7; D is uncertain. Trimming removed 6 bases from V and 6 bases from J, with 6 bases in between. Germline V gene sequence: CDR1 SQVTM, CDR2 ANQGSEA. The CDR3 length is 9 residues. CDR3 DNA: TGCAGCGTGACCGTCGAGCAGTACTTC. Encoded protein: CSVTVEQYF.

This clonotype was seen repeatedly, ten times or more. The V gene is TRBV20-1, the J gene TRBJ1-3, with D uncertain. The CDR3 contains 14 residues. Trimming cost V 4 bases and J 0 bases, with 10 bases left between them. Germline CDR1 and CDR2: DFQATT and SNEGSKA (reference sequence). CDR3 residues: CSATDVRSGNTIYF. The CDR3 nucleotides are TGCAGTGCTACGGACGTCCGCTCTGGAAACACCATATATTTT.

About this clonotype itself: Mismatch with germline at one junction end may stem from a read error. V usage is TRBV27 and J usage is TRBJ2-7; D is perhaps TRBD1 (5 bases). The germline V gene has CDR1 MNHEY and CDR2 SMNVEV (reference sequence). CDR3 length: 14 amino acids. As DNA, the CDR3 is TGTGCCAGCAGGGGTCCAGGGATGTCCTACGAGCAGTACTTT. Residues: CASRGPGMSYEQYF.

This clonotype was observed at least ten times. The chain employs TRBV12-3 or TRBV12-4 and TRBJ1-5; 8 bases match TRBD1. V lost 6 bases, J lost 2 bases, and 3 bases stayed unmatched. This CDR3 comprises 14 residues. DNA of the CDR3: TGTGCCAGCAGGACGGACAGGGGCAATCAGCCCCAGCATTTT. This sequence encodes CASRTDRGNQPQHF.

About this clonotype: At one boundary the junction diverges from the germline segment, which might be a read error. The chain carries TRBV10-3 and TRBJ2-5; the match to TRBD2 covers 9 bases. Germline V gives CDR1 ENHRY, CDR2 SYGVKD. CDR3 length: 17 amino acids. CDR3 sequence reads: CASSLVTGTSPWETQYF. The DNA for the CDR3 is TGTGCCAGCAGTTTGGTTACCGGGACTAGCCCATGGGAGACCCAGTACTTC.

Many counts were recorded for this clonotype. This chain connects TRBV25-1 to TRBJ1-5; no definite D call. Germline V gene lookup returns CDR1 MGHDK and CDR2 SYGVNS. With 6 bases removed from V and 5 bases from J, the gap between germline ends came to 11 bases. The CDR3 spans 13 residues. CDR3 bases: TGTGCCAGCAGCCACGGTGGACATCAGCCCCAGCATTTT. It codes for CASSHGGHQPQHF.

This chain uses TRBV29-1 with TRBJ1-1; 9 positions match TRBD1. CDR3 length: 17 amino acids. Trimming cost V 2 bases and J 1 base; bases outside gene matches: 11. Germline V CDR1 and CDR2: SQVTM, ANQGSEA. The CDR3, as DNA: TGCAGCGTTGAATTCGGGGGGACAGGGTCTGGGAACACTGAAGCTTTCTTT. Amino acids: CSVEFGGTGSGNTEAFF.

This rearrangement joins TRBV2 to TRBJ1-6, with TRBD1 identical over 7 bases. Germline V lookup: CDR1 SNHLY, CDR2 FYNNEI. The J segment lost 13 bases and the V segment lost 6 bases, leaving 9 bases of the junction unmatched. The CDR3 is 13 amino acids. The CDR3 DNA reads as TGTGCCAGCAGCCAGGGACAGAATCAGCCCCTCCACTTT. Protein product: CASSQGQNQPLHF.

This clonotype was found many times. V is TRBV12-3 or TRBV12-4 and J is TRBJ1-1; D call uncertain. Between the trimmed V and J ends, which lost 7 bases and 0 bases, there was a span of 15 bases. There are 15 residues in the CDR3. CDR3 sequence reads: CASKVLQSLNTEAFF. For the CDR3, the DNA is TGTGCCAGCAAAGTCCTCCAGTCCCTGAACACTGAAGCTTTCTTT.

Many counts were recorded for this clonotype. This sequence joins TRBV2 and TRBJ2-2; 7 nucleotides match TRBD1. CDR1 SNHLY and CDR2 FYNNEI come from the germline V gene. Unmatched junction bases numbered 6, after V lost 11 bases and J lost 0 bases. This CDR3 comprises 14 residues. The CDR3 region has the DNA TGTGCCTCCTCCGGGACAGCGAACACCGGGGAGCTGTTTTTT. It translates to CASSGTANTGELFF.

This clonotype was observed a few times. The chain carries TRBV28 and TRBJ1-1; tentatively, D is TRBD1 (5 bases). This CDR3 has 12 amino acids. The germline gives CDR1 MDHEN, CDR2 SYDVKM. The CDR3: CASGDLNTEAFF. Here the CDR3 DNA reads TGTGCGTCGGGGGACTTGAACACTGAAGCTTTCTTT.

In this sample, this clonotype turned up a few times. The CDR3 here is CSARASGGAIQETQYF. The CDR3 nucleotides are TGCAGTGCTAGAGCTAGCGGGGGAGCTATCCAAGAGACCCAGTACTTC. The chain links TRBV20-1 to TRBJ2-5, with TRBD2 identical over 10 bases. CDR1 DFQATT and CDR2 SNEGSKA come from the germline V gene (reference sequence). The CDR3 runs 16 residues. With V trimmed by 1 base and J by 1 base, 6 bases remained unmatched.

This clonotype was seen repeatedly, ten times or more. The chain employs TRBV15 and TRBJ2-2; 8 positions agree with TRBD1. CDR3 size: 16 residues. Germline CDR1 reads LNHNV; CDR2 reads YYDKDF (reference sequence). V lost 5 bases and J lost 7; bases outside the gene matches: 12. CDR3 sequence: CATSRRPTGAGGELFF. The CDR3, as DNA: TGTGCCACCAGCCGGCGCCCGACAGGGGCGGGCGGGGAGCTGTTTTTT.

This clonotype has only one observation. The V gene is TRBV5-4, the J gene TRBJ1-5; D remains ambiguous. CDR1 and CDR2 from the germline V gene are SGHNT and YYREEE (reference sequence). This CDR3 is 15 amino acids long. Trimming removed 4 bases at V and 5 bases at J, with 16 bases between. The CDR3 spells CASSQERITDQPQHF. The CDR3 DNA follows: TGTGCCAGCAGCCAAGAGCGTATAACAGATCAGCCCCAGCATTTT.